Each of the 13 T cell receptor beta chains below was sequenced from the same sample in a study of graft-versus-host responses after intestinal transplantation. Their antigens are not known. Assay: immunoSEQ multiplex PCR; the TCRdb copy retains only in-frame clones and omits some. The sample yields about 36,000 clones, approximately 94% seen once. Here the sequenced sample was unstimulated CD4+ T cells sorted from spleen or lymph node cells, taken before transplant. The source is a human donor who was the organ donor for an intestinal transplant.

The genes are TRBV5-4 and TRBJ1-1; TRBD1 is a possible D gene (6 bases). Germline V CDR1 and CDR2: SGHNT, YYREEE (reference sequence). The CDR3 runs to 16 residues. Trimming shortened V by 4 bases and J by 1 base, and 17 bases separated the two germline ends. This chain's CDR3 is CASSPDGGVGNTEAFF. The CDR3 region has the DNA TGTGCCAGCAGCCCGGACGGGGGCGTGGGGAACACTGAAGCTTTCTTT. The variable domain in full, with the rest retrieved from reference TRBV5-4 and TRBJ1-1, is ETGVTQSPTHLIKTRGQQVTLRCSSQSGHNTVSWYQQALGQGPQFIFQYYREEENGRGNFPPRFSGLQFPNYSSELNVNALELDDSALYLCASSPDGGVGNTEAFFGQGTRLTVV.

V and J are TRBV7-9 and TRBJ1-4; D is uncertain. The CDR3 contains 16 residues. Trimming took 1 base from V and 0 from J, leaving 9 bases between them. CDR1 and CDR2 from the germline V gene are SEHNR and FQNEAQ (reference sequence). DNA of the CDR3: TGTGCCAGCAGCTTAGGGCAAGCGGCAACTAATGAAAAACTGTTTTTT. Protein: CASSLGQAATNEKLFF.

The rearrangement joins TRBV4-2 to TRBJ2-5; D is perhaps TRBD1 (6 bases). Germline lookup yields CDR1 LGHNA and CDR2 YNFKEQ. The CDR3 sequence is 14 residues long. V was shortened by 6 bases and J by 6 bases, with 17 bases between the two germline ends. The CDR3 DNA reads as TGTGCCAGCAGTTTGAACAGGGAGAGGAAGACCCAGTACTTC. Amino acids: CASSLNRERKTQYF.

The chain links TRBV19 to TRBJ1-5, with D possibly being TRBD1 (5 bases). Germline V lookup: CDR1 LNHDA, CDR2 SQIVND (reference sequence). V lost 10 bases to trimming and J lost 1 base, with 14 bases between them. CDR3 length: 14 residues. CDR3 bases: TGTGCCACCTTGGGGCAAGCAAGCAATCAGCCCCAGCATTTT. This codes for CATLGQASNQPQHF.

The genes are TRBV10-3 and TRBJ1-1; 7 positions agree with TRBD1. The CDR3 spans 16 residues. V lost 10 bases to trimming and J lost 5 bases; unmatched junction nucleotides: 19. The germline V gene has CDR1 ENHRY and CDR2 SYGVKD. CDR3 DNA sequence: TGTGCCAGCGAAACACAGGGGACCCTTCCGGGGACTGAAGCTTTCTTT. Residues: CASETQGTLPGTEAFF.

This clone came up a few times. The CDR3 reads CASSFLVSYEQYF. The CDR3 bases are TGTGCCAGCAGTTTTTTGGTCTCCTACGAGCAGTACTTC. The V call is TRBV6-6, the J call TRBJ2-7; D unclear. Germline V gene data show CDR1 as MNHNY and CDR2 as SVGAGI (reference sequence). V lost 4 bases to trimming and J lost 0 bases, with 7 bases between them. There are 13 residues in the CDR3.

The gene calls are TRBV6-5 and TRBJ2-7; 11 bases line up with TRBD2. The CDR3 totals 15 residues. The germline CDR1 and CDR2 sequences are MNHEY and SVGAGI. Trimming removed 8 bases from V and 3 bases from J; junction bases left unmatched: 9. As DNA, the CDR3 is TGTGCCAGCGGACTAGCGGGCACCAAGGACTACGAGCAGTACTTC. Protein sequence: CASGLAGTKDYEQYF.

This chain links TRBV2 with TRBJ2-7; TRBD1 agrees at 8 bases. The germline V gene encodes CDR1 SNHLY and CDR2 FYNNEI. The CDR3 loop spans 13 amino acids. V lost 6 bases and J lost 3; bases outside the gene matches: 4. The CDR3 spells CASRDREHYEQYF. In nucleotides, the CDR3 is TGTGCCAGCAGGGACAGGGAGCACTACGAGCAGTACTTC.

The V call is TRBV6-5, the J call TRBJ1-2; 10 nucleotides agree with TRBD1. V shed 7 bases, J shed 12 bases, and the junction held 14 bases outside the gene matches. Germline V lookup: CDR1 MNHEY, CDR2 SVGAGI. The CDR3 is 14 amino acids. CDR3 bases: TGTGCCAGCACCCAGACTTCCGGGACAGGGGTAAACACCTTC. It specifies CASTQTSGTGVNTF.

A single count supports this clone. The chain recombines TRBV27 with TRBJ2-2, with TRBD1 matching over 8 bases. Germline V gene sequence: CDR1 MNHEY, CDR2 SMNVEV (reference sequence). The ends lost 6 bases at V and 7 bases at J; junction bases unmatched: 7. The CDR3 covers 14 residues. The CDR3 spells CASSKDRANGELFF. DNA for the CDR3: TGTGCCAGCAGCAAGGACAGGGCAAACGGGGAGCTGTTTTTT.

V is TRBV6-1 and J is TRBJ1-1; D is ambiguous. Germline values: CDR1 MNHNS, CDR2 SASEGT. The CDR3 covers 13 residues. Deletions cut 6 bases from V and 1 base from J, with 9 bases between. The CDR3 DNA follows: TGTGCCAGCAGAGGCACGCGGAACACTGAAGCTTTCTTT. It encodes CASRGTRNTEAFF.

The gene calls are TRBV6-5 and TRBJ2-1, with D tentatively TRBD1 or TRBD2 (5 bases each). V was cut by 8 bases and J by 7 bases, with 9 bases left in between. Germline V CDR1 and CDR2: MNHEY, SVGAGI. The CDR3 is made up of 11 amino acids. CDR3: CASRGVNEQFF. In nucleotides, the CDR3 is TGTGCCAGCCGAGGGGTTAATGAGCAGTTCTTC.

This chain connects TRBV11-3 to TRBJ1-2, with D possibly being TRBD1 (5 bases). V was pared by 1 base and J by 4 bases, with 13 bases between. This CDR3 comprises 15 residues. Germline assignment: CDR1 SGHNT and CDR2 YENEEA. The CDR3 spells CASSLGGTSSYGYTF. CDR3 nucleotide sequence: TGTGCCAGCAGCTTAGGGGGGACGTCGAGCTATGGCTACACCTTC.